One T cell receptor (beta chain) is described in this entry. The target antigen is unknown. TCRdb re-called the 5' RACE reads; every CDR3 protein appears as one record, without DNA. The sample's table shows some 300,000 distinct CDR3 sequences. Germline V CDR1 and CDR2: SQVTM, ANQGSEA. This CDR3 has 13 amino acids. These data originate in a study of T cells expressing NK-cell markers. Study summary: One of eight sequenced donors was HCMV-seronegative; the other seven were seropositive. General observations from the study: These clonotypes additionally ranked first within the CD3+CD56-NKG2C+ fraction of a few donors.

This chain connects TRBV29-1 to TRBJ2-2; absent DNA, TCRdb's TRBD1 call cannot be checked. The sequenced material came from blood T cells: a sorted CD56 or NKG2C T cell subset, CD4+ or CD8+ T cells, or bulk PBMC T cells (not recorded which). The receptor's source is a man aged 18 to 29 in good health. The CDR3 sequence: CSVHRAHTGELFF.